Listed below are T cell receptor beta chains from one sample, sequenced in a study of T cells in Graves' hyperthyroidism and ophthalmopathy. From the multiplex PCR reads, TCRdb called clonotypes with MiXCR, one entry per CDR3 protein. This repertoire shows 400,000 to 600,000 distinct CDR3 sequences, more than 20% found once; its top ten account for less than 30%. The specimen sequenced was blood. The receptors originated from a man between 18 and 35 years old with Graves' hyperthyroidism. Each CDR3 is given without its conserved first and last residue.

j_gene | v_gene | CDR3aa
TRBJ2-5 | TRBV20-1 | SVVGASQETQY
TRBJ2-2 | TRBV15 | ATGRNTGELF
TRBJ2-2 | TRBV3-1 | ASSTGLAGLF
TRBJ2-3 | TRBV14 | ASSLTRTDTQY
TRBJ2-5 | TRBV5-5 | ASSLEPPPGTQY
TRBJ1-1 | TRBV4-1 | ASSQEVGEAF
TRBJ1-3 | TRBV9 | ASSGRIVGSGNTIY
TRBJ2-7 | TRBV7-8 | ASSYPGQGNEYEQY
TRBJ1-5 | TRBV2 | ASSAVGGDQPQQ
TRBJ2-2 | TRBV30 | AWDLGSGNTGELF
TRBJ2-7 | TRBV7-9 | ASSNPGQGMLEQY
TRBJ2-7 | TRBV28 | ASRPLTEGENEQY
TRBJ2-7 | TRBV27 | ASKEAGQGIYEQY
TRBJ1-2 | TRBV24-1 | AIGQGNGYT
TRBJ2-4 | TRBV11-2 | ASSLDNASGGSALGNIQY
TRBJ1-5 | TRBV12-3/TRBV12-4 | ASSFWGDSNQPQH
TRBJ1-5 | TRBV12-3/TRBV12-4 | ASSLWGYNHPQH
TRBJ1-5 | TRBV28 | ASRSGTVSNQPQH
TRBJ1-2 | TRBV30 | AWGLRRGYGYT
TRBJ2-7 | TRBV7-9 | ASSHGGAGGYEQY
TRBJ1-1 | TRBV28 | ASSPALGGSNTEAF
TRBJ2-5 | TRBV28 | ASSLGDSETQY
TRBJ2-7 | TRBV29-1 | SVTGDYEQY
TRBJ2-5 | TRBV30 | AWSHPDVGETQY
TRBJ1-5 | TRBV19 | ASSIDSTYSNQPQH
TRBJ2-5 | TRBV3-1 | ASSQPHTHPYQEAQY